The 28 T cell receptor beta chains in this list originate from one sample, sequenced in a study of shared clonotypes between healthy human individuals. The assay was immunoSEQ multiplex PCR, and TCRdb's table has in-frame clones only and misses some. The sample includes around 2.3 million clones, 90% to 97% of them seen just once. The sequenced sample was naive CD4+ T cells sorted from blood. Documented subset: CD45RA+ positively selected. Receptor source: a young man in good health.

This clone was observed a handful of times. Other DNA sequences within the sample encode an identical CDR3. The chain joins TRBV6-6 to TRBJ1-3, with D unclear. Per the germline V gene, CDR1 is MNHNY and CDR2 is SVGAGI (reference sequence). The CDR3 has 15 residues. V lost 0 bases to trimming and J lost 0 bases, with 6 bases between them. The CDR3 loop is CASSYSGSSGNTIYF. The CDR3 DNA reads TGTGCCAGCAGTTACTCGGGTAGCTCTGGAAACACCATATATTTT.

The V and J genes are TRBV5-4 and TRBJ2-1, with 7 bases lining up with TRBD2. Germline V CDR1 and CDR2: SGHNT, YYREEE (reference sequence). With 1 base clipped from V and 5 bases from J, the junction kept 12 bases outside the gene matches. This CDR3 is built from 17 residues. CDR3 sequence (DNA): TGTGCCAGCAGCTTGCGAGTCGGAGCTAGCGGCAACAATGAGCAGTTCTTC. Amino acids: CASSLRVGASGNNEQFF.

The rearrangement joins TRBV30 to TRBJ2-2; the D is unclear. CDR1 is GTSNPN, CDR2 SVGIG, per germline (reference sequence). The germline V and J ends were trimmed by 0 bases and 4 bases, with 9 bases remaining between them. The CDR3 is 14 residues long. The CDR3 DNA sequence: TGTGCCTGGAGTGTACTGGCTGTCACCGGGGAGCTGTTTTTT. This codes for CAWSVLAVTGELFF.

This clone has only one observation. This sequence joins TRBV18 and TRBJ1-2, with 9 nucleotides matching TRBD1. There are 18 residues in the CDR3. Trimming took 3 bases from V and 0 from J; bases not matched to a gene: 11. The germline CDR1 and CDR2 sequences are KGHSH and LQKENI. The DNA for the CDR3 is TGTGCCAGCTCACCCAACTATTTGACAGGGGGTTCTAACTATGGCTACACCTTC. Translation gives CASSPNYLTGGSNYGYTF.

This chain links TRBV28 with TRBJ1-5; D not resolved. CDR3 size: 14 residues. The V gene lost 5 bases and the J gene lost 7 bases, with 15 bases spanning the gap. Germline V gene sequence: CDR1 MDHEN, CDR2 SYDVKM. The CDR3 reads CASSSERVGQPQHF. In nucleotides, the CDR3 is TGTGCCAGCAGTAGCGAAAGGGTCGGACAGCCCCAGCATTTT.

V usage is TRBV30 and J usage is TRBJ2-3; D remains ambiguous. Germline values: CDR1 GTSNPN, CDR2 SVGIG (reference sequence). The length of the CDR3 is 14 residues. V lost 1 base, J lost 2 bases, and 10 bases lay in between. The CDR3 bases are TGTGCCTGGAGTGCACGTTCCTCCACAGATACGCAGTATTTT. Translation: CAWSARSSTDTQYF.

The V and J genes are TRBV18 and TRBJ2-3; D remains unclear. The CDR3 spans 14 residues. In germline, CDR1 is KGHSH, CDR2 LQKENI. V shed 3 bases and J shed 2 bases, with 9 bases lying between them. The CDR3 is CASSPLPTTDTQYF. The CDR3 DNA reads as TGTGCCAGCTCACCCCTTCCCACCACAGATACGCAGTATTTT.

The V call is TRBV16, the J call TRBJ1-2; possible D gene TRBD1, 5 bases. The germline V gene encodes CDR1 KGHSY and CDR2 FQNENV. V lost 0 bases and J 4 bases, leaving 15 bases between the germline ends. This CDR3 spans 16 amino acids. The CDR3 sequence is CASSQSAGLRVYGYTF. Here the CDR3 DNA reads TGTGCCAGCAGCCAATCGGCAGGGTTGAGGGTCTATGGCTACACCTTC.

The chain uses TRBV9 and TRBJ2-3, with D possibly matching TRBD2 (6 bases). The germline V and J ends were trimmed by 0 bases and 3 bases, with 14 bases remaining between them. The CDR3 runs 16 residues. From germline, CDR1 is SGDLS and CDR2 YYNGEE. The CDR3 loop is CASSVGRAPGTDTQYF. DNA for the CDR3: TGTGCCAGCAGCGTAGGGAGGGCACCCGGGACAGATACGCAGTATTTT.

The rearrangement joins TRBV2 to TRBJ2-6; 7 bases fit TRBD1. Germline CDR1 is SNHLY and CDR2 is FYNNEI. Trimming cost V 8 bases and J 0 bases; bases outside gene matches: 10. CDR3 length: 17 residues. In DNA, the CDR3 is TGTGCCAGCGCCGGGACAGCCCTTCCCTCTGGGGCCAACGTCCTGACTTTC. It encodes CASAGTALPSGANVLTF. The full variable domain, completed using reference TRBV2 and TRBJ2-6, is EPEVTQTPSHQVTQMGQEVILRCVPISNHLYFYWYRQILGQKVEFLVSFYNNEISEKSEIFDDQFSVERPDGSNFTLKIRSTKLEDSAMYFCASAGTALPSGANVLTFGAGSRLTVL.

In its sample, this clone was seen once. The chain links TRBV4-3 to TRBJ1-5; the D is unclear. Germline V CDR1 and CDR2: LGHNA, YSLEER. The CDR3 is 17 residues long. The V gene lost 0 bases and the J gene lost 6 bases, with 18 bases spanning the gap. CDR3 protein: CASSQDWRQVRTQPQHF. The CDR3 nucleotides are TGCGCCAGCAGCCAAGATTGGAGGCAGGTAAGAACTCAGCCCCAGCATTTT.

The genes are TRBV5-1 and TRBJ1-1; D possibly corresponds to TRBD1 (6 bases). This CDR3 has 15 amino acids. V was pared by 0 bases and J by 4 bases, with 13 bases between. The V gene's germline CDR1 is SGHRS and CDR2 YFSETQ. CDR3 region: CASSLDSTGITEAFF. Here the CDR3 DNA reads TGCGCCAGCAGCTTGGATTCGACAGGTATCACTGAAGCTTTCTTT.

V gene TRBV27 combines with J gene TRBJ1-5; no clear D gene. There are 12 residues in the CDR3. Per the germline V gene, CDR1 is MNHEY and CDR2 is SMNVEV (reference sequence). The ends were cut back, 4 bases at V and 6 bases at J, with 7 bases in the middle. The CDR3, as DNA: TGTGCCAGCAGTTCTCAGAGTCAGCCCCAGCATTTT. Residues: CASSSQSQPQHF.

This chain links TRBV13 with TRBJ2-1; TRBD2 aligns across 7 bases. The CDR3 totals 15 residues. With 5 bases clipped from V and 5 bases from J, the junction kept 9 bases outside the gene matches. CDR1 is PRHDT, CDR2 FYEKMQ, per germline (reference sequence). The CDR3 DNA sequence: TGTGCCAGCAGCCAGGGTAGCGGGTTTAACAATGAGCAGTTCTTC. It encodes CASSQGSGFNNEQFF.

The rearrangement joins TRBV6-6 to TRBJ2-7; D may be TRBD2 (5 bases). Germline lookup yields CDR1 MNHNY and CDR2 SVGAGI (reference sequence). Trimming pared 4 bases from V and 7 bases from J, leaving 23 bases between. The CDR3 sequence is 16 residues long. DNA of the CDR3: TGTGCCAGCAGTTTAGGGAGAAGTCCAGCCTTAAGGGAGCAGTACTTC. Protein sequence: CASSLGRSPALREQYF.

This sequence joins TRBV7-9 and TRBJ2-7; TRBD1 matches 7 bases. Germline assignment: CDR1 SEHNR and CDR2 FQNEAQ (reference sequence). The CDR3 has 13 residues. V lost 4 bases and J lost 9; bases outside the gene matches: 9. DNA for the CDR3: TGTGCCAGCAGCTCCCAGAGGGGACAGTGGCAGTACTTC. The encoded protein is CASSSQRGQWQYF.

The rearrangement links TRBV10-3 to TRBJ2-2, with 9 bases that match TRBD2. Germline lookup yields CDR1 ENHRY and CDR2 SYGVKD. The V and J ends lost 2 bases and 10 bases, in that order; junction bases with no gene match: 8. The CDR3 extends over 15 amino acids. CDR3 coding DNA: TGTGCCATCAGTGAGGTTGGTAGCGGGAGTACGGAGCTGTTTTTT. Protein: CAISEVGSGSTELFF.

The CDR3 loop is CASSSRDSKNSPLHF. As DNA, the CDR3 is TGTGCCAGCAGCTCGCGGGACAGCAAAAATTCACCCCTCCACTTT. This rearrangement joins TRBV7-9 to TRBJ1-6, with TRBD1 matching 7 bases. The CDR3 spans 15 residues. Germline V lookup: CDR1 SEHNR, CDR2 FQNEAQ (reference sequence). The V segment lost 4 bases and the J segment 7 bases; nucleotides outside the gene matches: 7.

This chain uses TRBV4-2 with TRBJ2-5, with a possible D match to TRBD2 (6 bases). Germline V gene data show CDR1 as LGHNA and CDR2 as YNFKEQ. The V gene lost 0 bases and the J gene lost 5 bases, with 16 bases spanning the gap. CDR3 length: 16 amino acids. CDR3 region: CASSQDGGTFQETQYF. In DNA, the CDR3 is TGTGCCAGCAGCCAAGATGGAGGGACTTTTCAGGAGACCCAGTACTTC.

This chain links TRBV7-2 with TRBJ2-7, with 9 bases aligning to TRBD2. Germline CDR1 and CDR2: SGHTA and FQGNSA. The CDR3 is 15 amino acids. V was clipped by 5 bases and J by 6 bases; unmatched bases: 11. CDR3 loop: CASSHQAGGNSEQYF. The CDR3 DNA reads as TGTGCCAGCAGCCACCAAGCGGGAGGAAACTCCGAGCAGTACTTC.

A single count supports this clone. This rearrangement joins TRBV7-3 to TRBJ2-3; D remains ambiguous. Germline CDR1 and CDR2: SGHTA and FQGTGA. CDR3 length: 14 residues. V was shortened by 5 bases and J by 1 base, with 10 bases between the two germline ends. CDR3 sequence: CASSLIRGTDTQYF. CDR3 coding DNA: TGTGCCAGCAGCCTAATACGGGGCACAGATACGCAGTATTTT.

The CDR3 DNA is TGTGCCAGCAGTCTTGACACGACCTATGGCTACACCTTC. Encoded protein: CASSLDTTYGYTF. The genes are TRBV6-6 and TRBJ1-2; D not resolved. Trimming pared 5 bases from V and 4 bases from J, leaving 11 bases between. The CDR3 is 13 residues long. From germline, CDR1 is MNHNY and CDR2 SVGAGI (reference sequence).

CDR3 sequence: CASSDRANEQFF. Here the CDR3 DNA reads TGTGCCAGCAGTGACAGGGCCAATGAGCAGTTCTTC. The chain couples TRBV6-1 to TRBJ2-1; TRBD1 might be the D (5 bases). The CDR3 is made up of 12 amino acids. The V end lost 3 bases, the J end lost 6 bases, and 6 bases lay between the germline ends. Germline CDR1 MNHNS, CDR2 SASEGT.

The chain links TRBV25-1 to TRBJ1-1; D gene ambiguous. Germline V lookup: CDR1 MGHDK, CDR2 SYGVNS. The CDR3 is 11 amino acids. The ends were cut back, 7 bases at V and 4 bases at J, with 7 bases in the middle. CDR3 region: CASTRSTEAFF. CDR3 DNA sequence: TGTGCCAGCACAAGGTCCACTGAAGCTTTCTTT.

The chain recombines TRBV12-5 with TRBJ1-6, with a weak D call TRBD1 (5 bases). The germline V gene has CDR1 LGHNT and CDR2 FRNRAP. Trimming removed 5 bases at V and 7 bases at J, with 6 bases between. This CDR3 has 12 residues. The CDR3 protein is CASGGANSPLHF. CDR3 nucleotide sequence: TGTGCTAGTGGTGGGGCGAATTCACCCCTCCACTTT.

The chain has TRBV9 and TRBJ1-1; no clear D. This CDR3 has 14 residues. V was clipped by 0 bases and J by 2 bases, with 8 bases between them. CDR1 is SGDLS and CDR2 is YYNGEE in the germline V gene. CDR3 loop: CASSVGHPNTEAFF. CDR3 coding DNA: TGTGCCAGCAGCGTAGGGCACCCAAACACTGAAGCTTTCTTT.

The chain uses TRBV30 and TRBJ2-3; TRBD1 or TRBD2 may be the D gene (6 bases each). Germline V gene data show CDR1 as GTSNPN and CDR2 as SVGIG (reference sequence). Trimming took 3 bases from V and 9 from J, leaving 10 bases between them. The CDR3 is made up of 11 amino acids. The CDR3 protein is CAWRVGGTQYF. Here the CDR3 DNA reads TGTGCCTGGAGAGTAGGGGGGACGCAGTATTTT.

The chain employs TRBV4-3 and TRBJ2-1; D may be TRBD2 (5 bases). V was clipped by 0 bases and J by 3 bases, with 18 bases between them. CDR3 length equals 18 residues. Germline V gene lookup returns CDR1 LGHNA and CDR2 YSLEER. The CDR3 sequence is CASSQDESKDFGYNEQFF. CDR3 DNA sequence: TGCGCCAGCAGCCAAGATGAGAGTAAGGACTTCGGCTACAATGAGCAGTTCTTC.